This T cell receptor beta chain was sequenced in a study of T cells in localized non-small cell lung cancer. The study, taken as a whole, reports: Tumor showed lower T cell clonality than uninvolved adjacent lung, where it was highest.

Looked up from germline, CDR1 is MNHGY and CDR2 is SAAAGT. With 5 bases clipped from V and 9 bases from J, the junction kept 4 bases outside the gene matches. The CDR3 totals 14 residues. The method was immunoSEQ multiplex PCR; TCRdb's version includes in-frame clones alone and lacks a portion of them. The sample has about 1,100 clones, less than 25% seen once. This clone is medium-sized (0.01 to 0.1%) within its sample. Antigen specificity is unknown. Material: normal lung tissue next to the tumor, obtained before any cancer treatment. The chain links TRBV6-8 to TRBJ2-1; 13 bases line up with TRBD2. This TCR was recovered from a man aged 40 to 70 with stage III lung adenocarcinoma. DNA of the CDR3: TGTGCCAGCAGTAGACTAGCGGGAGGTCCTGAGCAGTTCTTC. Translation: CASSRLAGGPEQFF.